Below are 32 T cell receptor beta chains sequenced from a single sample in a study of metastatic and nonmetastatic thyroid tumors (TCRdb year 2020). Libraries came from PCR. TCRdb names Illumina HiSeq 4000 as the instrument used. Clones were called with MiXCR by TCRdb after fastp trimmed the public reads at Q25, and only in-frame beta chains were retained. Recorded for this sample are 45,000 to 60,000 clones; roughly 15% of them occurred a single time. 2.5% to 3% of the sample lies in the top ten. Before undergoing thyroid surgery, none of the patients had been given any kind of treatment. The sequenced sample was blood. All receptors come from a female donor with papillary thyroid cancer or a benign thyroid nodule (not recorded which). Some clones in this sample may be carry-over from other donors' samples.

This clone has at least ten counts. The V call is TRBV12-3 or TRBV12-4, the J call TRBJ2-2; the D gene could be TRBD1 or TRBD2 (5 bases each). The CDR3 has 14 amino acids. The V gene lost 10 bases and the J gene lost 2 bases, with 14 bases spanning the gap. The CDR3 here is CAISGLINTGELFF. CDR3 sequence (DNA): TGTGCCATCTCGGGGCTCATCAACACCGGGGAGCTGTTTTTT.

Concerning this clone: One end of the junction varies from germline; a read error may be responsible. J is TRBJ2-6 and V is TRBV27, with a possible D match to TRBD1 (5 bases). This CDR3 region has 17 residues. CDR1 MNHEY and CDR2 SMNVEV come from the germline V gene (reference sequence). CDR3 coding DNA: TGTGCCAGCAGTTTAAAGGGGTCCCACTCTGGGTCCAACGTCCTGACTTTC. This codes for CASSLKGSHSGSNVLTF.

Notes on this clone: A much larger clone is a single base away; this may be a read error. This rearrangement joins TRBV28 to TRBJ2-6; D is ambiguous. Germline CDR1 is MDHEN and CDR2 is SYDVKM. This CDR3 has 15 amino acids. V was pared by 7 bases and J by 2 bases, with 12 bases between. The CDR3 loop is CASIPAATGANVLTF. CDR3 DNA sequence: TGTGCCAGCATACCGGCAGCCACTGGGGCCAACGTCCTGACTTTC.

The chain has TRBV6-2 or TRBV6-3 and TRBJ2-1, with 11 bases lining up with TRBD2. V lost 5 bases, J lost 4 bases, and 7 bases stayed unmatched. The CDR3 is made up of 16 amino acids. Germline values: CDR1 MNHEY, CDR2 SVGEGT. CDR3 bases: TGTGCCAGCAGTCAGCGACTAGCGGGACAGTACAATGAGCAGTTCTTC. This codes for CASSQRLAGQYNEQFF.

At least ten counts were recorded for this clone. The CDR3 here is CASSENRGVTEAFF. DNA for the CDR3: TGTGCCAGCAGTGAAAATAGGGGGGTCACTGAAGCTTTCTTT. V usage is TRBV28 and J usage is TRBJ1-1; the D gene is possibly TRBD1 (6 bases). With 5 bases removed from V and 4 bases from J, the gap between germline ends came to 14 bases. Germline V CDR1 and CDR2: MDHEN, SYDVKM. This CDR3 region has 14 residues.

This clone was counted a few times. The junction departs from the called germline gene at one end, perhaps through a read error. CDR3 nucleotides: TGTGACAGCAGTCTAGCCCCCGACAGGGCGTTTGGCTACAACTTC. This codes for CDSSLAPDRAFGYNF. This chain links TRBV27 with TRBJ1-2, with 7 bases that match TRBD1. This CDR3 is built from 15 residues. The germline V gene encodes CDR1 MNHEY and CDR2 SMNVEV (reference sequence).

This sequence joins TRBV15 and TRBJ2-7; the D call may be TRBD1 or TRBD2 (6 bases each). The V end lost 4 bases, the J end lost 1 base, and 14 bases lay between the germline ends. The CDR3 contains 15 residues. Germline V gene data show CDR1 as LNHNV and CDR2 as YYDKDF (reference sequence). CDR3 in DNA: TGTGCCACCAGCATAGAGGGGGGTTCGTCCTACGAGCAGTACTTC. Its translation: CATSIEGGSSYEQYF.

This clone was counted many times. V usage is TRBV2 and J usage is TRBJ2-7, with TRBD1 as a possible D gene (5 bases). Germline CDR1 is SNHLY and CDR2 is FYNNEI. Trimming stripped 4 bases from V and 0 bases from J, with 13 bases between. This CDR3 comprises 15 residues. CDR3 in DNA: TGTGCCAGCAGTGGAACCAGGGCGAGCTCCTACGAGCAGTACTTC. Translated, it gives CASSGTRASSYEQYF. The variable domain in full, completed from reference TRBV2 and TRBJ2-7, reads EPEVTQTPSHQVTQMGQEVILRCVPISNHLYFYWYRQILGQKVEFLVSFYNNEISEKSEIFDDQFSVERPDGSNFTLKIRSTKLEDSAMYFCASSGTRASSYEQYFGPGTRLTVT.

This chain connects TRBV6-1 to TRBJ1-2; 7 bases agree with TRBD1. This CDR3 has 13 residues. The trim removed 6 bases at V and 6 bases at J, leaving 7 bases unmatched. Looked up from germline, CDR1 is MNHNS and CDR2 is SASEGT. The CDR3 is CASRTGQSDGYTF. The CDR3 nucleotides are TGTGCCAGCAGGACGGGACAGTCTGATGGCTACACCTTC.

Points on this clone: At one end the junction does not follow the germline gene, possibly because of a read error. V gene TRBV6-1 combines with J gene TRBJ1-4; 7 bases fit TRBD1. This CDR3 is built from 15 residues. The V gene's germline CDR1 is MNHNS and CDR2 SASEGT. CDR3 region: CASSTQRAGGEKMFF. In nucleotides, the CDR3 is TGTGCCAGCAGCACCCAACGGGCAGGGGGAGAAAAAATGTTTTTT.

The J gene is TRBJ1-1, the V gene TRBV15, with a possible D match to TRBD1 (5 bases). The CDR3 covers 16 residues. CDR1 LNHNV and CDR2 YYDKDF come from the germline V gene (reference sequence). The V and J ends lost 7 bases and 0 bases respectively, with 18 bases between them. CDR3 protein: CATKSASGLMNTEAFF. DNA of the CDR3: TGTGCCACCAAATCGGCGTCAGGGTTGATGAACACTGAAGCTTTCTTT.

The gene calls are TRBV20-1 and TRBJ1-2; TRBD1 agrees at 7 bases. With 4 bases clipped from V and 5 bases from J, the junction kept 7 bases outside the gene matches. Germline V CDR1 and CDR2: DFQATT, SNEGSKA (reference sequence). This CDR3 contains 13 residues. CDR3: CSAISDREYGYTF. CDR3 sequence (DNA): TGCAGTGCTATCTCTGACAGGGAGTATGGCTACACCTTC.

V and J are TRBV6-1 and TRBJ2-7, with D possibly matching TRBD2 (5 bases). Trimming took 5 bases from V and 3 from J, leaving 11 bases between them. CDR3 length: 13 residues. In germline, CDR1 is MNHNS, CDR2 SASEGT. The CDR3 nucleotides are TGTGCCAGCAGTCCTCAAGACTACTACGAGCAGTACTTC. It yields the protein CASSPQDYYEQYF.

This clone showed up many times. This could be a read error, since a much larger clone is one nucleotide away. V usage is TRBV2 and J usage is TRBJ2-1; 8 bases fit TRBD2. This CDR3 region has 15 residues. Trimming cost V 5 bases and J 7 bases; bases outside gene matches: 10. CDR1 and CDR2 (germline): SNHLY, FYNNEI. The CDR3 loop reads CASSRRAGEGNEQFF. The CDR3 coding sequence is TGTGCCAGCAGTCGACGAGCGGGAGAAGGGAATGAGCAGTTCTTC.

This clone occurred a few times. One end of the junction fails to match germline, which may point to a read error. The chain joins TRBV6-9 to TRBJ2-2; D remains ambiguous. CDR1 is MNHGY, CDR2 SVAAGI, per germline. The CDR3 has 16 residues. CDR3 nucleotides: TGTGCCAGCAGTTATATCAACCGACTCTACACAGGGGAGCTGTTTTTT. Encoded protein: CASSYINRLYTGELFF.

The CDR3 DNA follows: TGCGCCAGCAGCTTGGAAGGGGGGAGCTCCTACAATGAGCAGTTCTTC. Protein: CASSLEGGSSYNEQFF. V is TRBV5-1 and J is TRBJ2-1; the D call may be TRBD1 or TRBD2 (6 bases each). Trimming removed 0 bases at V and 0 bases at J, with 10 bases between. Germline CDR1 is SGHRS and CDR2 is YFSETQ. The CDR3 extends over 16 amino acids. The entire variable domain, with the rest obtained from reference TRBV5-1 and TRBJ2-1, is as follows: KAGVTQTPRYLIKTRGQQVTLSCSPISGHRSVSWYQQTPGQGLQFLFEYFSETQRNKGNFPGRFSGRQFSNSRSEMNVSTLELGDSALYLCASSLEGGSSYNEQFFGPGTRLTVL.

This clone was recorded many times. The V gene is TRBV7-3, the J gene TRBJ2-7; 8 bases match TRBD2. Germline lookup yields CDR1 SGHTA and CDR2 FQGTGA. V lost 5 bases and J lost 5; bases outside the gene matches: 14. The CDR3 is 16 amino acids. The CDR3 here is CASSPTPAGDEHEQYF. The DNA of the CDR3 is TGTGCCAGCAGCCCCACCCCAGCGGGAGATGAGCACGAGCAGTACTTC.

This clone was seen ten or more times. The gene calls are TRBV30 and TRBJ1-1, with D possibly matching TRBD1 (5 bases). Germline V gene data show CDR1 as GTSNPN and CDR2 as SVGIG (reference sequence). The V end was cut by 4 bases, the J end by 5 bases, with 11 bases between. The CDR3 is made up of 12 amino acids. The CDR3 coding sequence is TGTGCCTGGAATGGGGGTGGGACTGAAGCTTTCTTT. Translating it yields CAWNGGGTEAFF. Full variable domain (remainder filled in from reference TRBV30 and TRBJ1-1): SQTIHQWPATLVQPVGSPLSLECTVEGTSNPNLYWYRQAAGRGLQLLFYSVGIGQISSEVPQNLSASRPQDRQFILSSKKLLLSDSGFYLCAWNGGGTEAFFGQGTRLTVV.

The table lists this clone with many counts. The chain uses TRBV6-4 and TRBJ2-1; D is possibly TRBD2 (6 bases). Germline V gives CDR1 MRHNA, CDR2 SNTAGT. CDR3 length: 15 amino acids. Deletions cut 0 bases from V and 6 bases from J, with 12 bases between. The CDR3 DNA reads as TGTGCCAGCAGTGACTCAACGGGAGTAACCAATGAGCAGTTCTTC. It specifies CASSDSTGVTNEQFF.

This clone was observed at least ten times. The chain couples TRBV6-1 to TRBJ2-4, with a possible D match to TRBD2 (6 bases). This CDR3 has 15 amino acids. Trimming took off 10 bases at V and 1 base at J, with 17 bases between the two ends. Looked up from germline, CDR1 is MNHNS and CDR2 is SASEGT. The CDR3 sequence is CATRSNGGAKNIQYF. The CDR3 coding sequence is TGTGCCACCCGGAGTAATGGGGGGGCCAAAAACATTCAGTACTTC.

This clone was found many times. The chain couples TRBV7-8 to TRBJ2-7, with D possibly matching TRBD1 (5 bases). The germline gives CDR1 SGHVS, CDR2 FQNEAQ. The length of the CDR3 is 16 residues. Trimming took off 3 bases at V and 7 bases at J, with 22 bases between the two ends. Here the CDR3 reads CASSFHLPRGRREQYF. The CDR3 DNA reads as TGTGCCAGCAGCTTCCATCTGCCAAGGGGTAGGCGGGAGCAGTACTTC.

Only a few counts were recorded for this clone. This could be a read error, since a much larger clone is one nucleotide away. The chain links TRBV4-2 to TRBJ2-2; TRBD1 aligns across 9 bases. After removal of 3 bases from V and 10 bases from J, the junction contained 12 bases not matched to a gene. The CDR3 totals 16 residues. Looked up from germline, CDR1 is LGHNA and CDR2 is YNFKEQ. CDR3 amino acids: CASSQPGQGSAVELFF. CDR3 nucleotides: TGTGCCAGCAGCCAGCCGGGACAGGGTAGTGCCGTGGAGCTGTTTTTT.

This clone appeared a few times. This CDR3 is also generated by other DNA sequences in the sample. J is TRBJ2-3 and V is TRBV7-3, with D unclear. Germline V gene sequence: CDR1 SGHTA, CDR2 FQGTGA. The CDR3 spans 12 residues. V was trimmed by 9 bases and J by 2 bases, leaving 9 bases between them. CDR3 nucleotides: TGTGCCAGTAGCCCGAACACAGATACGCAGTATTTT. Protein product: CASSPNTDTQYF.

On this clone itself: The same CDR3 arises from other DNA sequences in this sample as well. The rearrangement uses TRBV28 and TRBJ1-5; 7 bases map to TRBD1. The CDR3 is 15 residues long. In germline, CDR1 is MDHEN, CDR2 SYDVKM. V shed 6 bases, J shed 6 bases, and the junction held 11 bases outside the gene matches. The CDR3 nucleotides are TGTGCCAGCAGCCCTACAAGGACAGGTCCTCAGCCCCAGCATTTT. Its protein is CASSPTRTGPQPQHF. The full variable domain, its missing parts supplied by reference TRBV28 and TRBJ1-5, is DVKVTQSSRYLVKRTGEKVFLECVQDMDHENMFWYRQDPGLGLRLIYFSYDVKMKEKGDIPEGYSVSREKKERFSLILESASTNQTSMYLCASSPTRTGPQPQHFGDGTRLSIL.

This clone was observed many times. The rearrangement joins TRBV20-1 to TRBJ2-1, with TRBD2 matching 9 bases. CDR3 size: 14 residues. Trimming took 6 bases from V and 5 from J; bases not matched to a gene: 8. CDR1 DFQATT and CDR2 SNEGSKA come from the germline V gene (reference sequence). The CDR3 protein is CSAPGLANNNEQFF. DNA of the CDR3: TGCAGTGCCCCGGGACTAGCTAACAACAATGAGCAGTTCTTC.

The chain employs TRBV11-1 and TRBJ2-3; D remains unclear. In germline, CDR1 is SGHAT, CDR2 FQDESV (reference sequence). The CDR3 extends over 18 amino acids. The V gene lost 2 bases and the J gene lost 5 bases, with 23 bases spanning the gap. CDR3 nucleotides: TGTGCCAGCAGCTTACCTCCCAAAGTGCTGGAAATCAGAGATACGCAGTATTTT. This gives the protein CASSLPPKVLEIRDTQYF.

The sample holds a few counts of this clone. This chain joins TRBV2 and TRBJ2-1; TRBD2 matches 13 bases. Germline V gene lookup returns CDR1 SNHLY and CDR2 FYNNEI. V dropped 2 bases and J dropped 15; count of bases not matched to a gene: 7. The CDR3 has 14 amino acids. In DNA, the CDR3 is TGTGCCAGCAGTGAAAGACTAGCGGGAGGTTTTATGTTCTTC. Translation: CASSERLAGGFMFF.

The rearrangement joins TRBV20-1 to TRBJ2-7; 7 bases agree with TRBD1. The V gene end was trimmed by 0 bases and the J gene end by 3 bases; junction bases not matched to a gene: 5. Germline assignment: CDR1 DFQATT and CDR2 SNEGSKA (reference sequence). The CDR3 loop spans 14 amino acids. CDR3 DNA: TGCAGTGCTAGAGATCCAGGGGGACGCTACGAGCAGTACTTC. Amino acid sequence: CSARDPGGRYEQYF.

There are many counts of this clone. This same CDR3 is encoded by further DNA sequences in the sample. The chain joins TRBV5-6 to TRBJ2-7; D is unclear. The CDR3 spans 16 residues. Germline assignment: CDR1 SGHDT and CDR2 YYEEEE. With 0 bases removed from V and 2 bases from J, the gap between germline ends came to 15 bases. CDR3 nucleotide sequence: TGTGCCAGCAGCTTGGACGGGCCTCGGGCACCCTACGAGCAGTACTTC. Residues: CASSLDGPRAPYEQYF.

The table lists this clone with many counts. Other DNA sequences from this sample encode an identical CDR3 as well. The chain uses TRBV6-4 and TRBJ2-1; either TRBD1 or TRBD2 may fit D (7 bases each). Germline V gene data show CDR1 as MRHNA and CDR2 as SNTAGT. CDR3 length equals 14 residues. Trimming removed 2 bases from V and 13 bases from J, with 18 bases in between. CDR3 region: CASSDGQAGAEQFF. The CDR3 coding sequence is TGTGCCAGCAGTGACGGACAGGCGGGAGCTGAACAGTTCTTC.

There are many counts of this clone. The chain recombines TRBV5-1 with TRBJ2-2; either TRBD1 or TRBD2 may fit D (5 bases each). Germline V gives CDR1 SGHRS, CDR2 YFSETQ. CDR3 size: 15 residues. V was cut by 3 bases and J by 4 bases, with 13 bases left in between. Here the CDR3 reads CASSSRDPTTGELFF. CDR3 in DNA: TGCGCCAGCAGCTCAAGGGACCCCACCACCGGGGAGCTGTTTTTT.

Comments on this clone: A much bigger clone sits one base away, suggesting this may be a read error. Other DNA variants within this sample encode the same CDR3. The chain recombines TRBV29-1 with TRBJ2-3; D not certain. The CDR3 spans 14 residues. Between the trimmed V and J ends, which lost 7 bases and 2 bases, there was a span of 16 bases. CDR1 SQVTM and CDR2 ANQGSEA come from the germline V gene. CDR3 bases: TGCAGCGATCTCCGTGACACGACCACAGATACGCAGTATTTT. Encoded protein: CSDLRDTTTDTQYF.